Detailed here is one T cell receptor (beta chain). Measured with immunoSEQ multiplex PCR; TCRdb has only the in-frame clones, and not every one. The table has under 200,000 clones, 88% seen once. This entry belongs to a study of blood T cell repertoires in COVID-19. The V and J ends lost 3 bases and 0 bases respectively, with 11 bases between them. The germline V gene has CDR1 LNHDA and CDR2 SQIVND (reference sequence). CDR3 length: 15 amino acids. Sequenced material: peripheral blood. This clonotype originated in a man between 18 and 29 years old with active or convalescent COVID-19. The chain combines TRBV19 with TRBJ1-2; tentative D call: TRBD1 (5 bases). The CDR3 DNA reads TGTGCCAGTAGTATTGGGGGGATCGCTAACTATGGCTACACCTTC. Its translation: CASSIGGIANYGYTF.